Described below is a single T cell receptor beta chain sequence and its context. Its antigen is not known. CDR3 length: 15 residues. CDR1 and CDR2 from the germline V gene are LNHDA and SQIVND (reference sequence). Trimming took 5 bases from V and 1 from J, leaving 14 bases between them. The study ran its PCR with 60 Vbeta and 13 Jbeta primers. The protocol was immunoSEQ multiplex PCR, while the TCRdb copy is restricted to in-frame clones and leaves out a portion. The sample holds about 120,000 clones; 75% are singletons and the top ten take roughly 3%. The data derive from a study of cytomegalovirus exposure and HLA in healthy donors. Study-level findings and limits: Prior analysis indicated that the majority of TCR beta V segments exhibited productivity approximately 87% or approximately 30% of the time.

The material sequenced was PBMCs. The origin of this receptor is a woman aged 40 to 55 in good health and CMV-seropositive. The chain links TRBV19 to TRBJ1-2; no firm D call. The DNA of the CDR3 is TGTGCCAGTAGTGCATCGACGGCGGGTAACTATGGCTACACCTTC. Translation gives CASSASTAGNYGYTF.